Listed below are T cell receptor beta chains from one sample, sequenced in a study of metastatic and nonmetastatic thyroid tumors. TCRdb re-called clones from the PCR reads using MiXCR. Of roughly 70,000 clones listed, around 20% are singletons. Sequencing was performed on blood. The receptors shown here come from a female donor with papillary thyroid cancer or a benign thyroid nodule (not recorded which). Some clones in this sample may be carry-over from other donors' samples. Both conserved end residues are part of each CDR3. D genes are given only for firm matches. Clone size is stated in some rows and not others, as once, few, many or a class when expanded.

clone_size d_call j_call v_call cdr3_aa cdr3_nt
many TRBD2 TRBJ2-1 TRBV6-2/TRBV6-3 CAIAGGPPLNEQFF TGTGCCATAGCGGGAGGCCCTCCTTTGAATGAGCAGTTCTTC
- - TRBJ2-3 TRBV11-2 CASSLWAPSTDTQYF TGTGCCAGCAGCTTATGGGCACCCAGCACAGATACGCAGTATTTT
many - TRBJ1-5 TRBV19 CASRKETGPLNQPQHF TGTGCCAGTAGGAAGGAAACGGGACCGCTCAATCAGCCCCAGCATTTT
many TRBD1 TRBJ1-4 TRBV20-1 CSASGQGVEKLFF TGCAGTGCTAGCGGGCAGGGGGTTGAAAAACTGTTTTTT
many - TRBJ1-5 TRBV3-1 CASSQGRTSNQPQHF TGTGCCAGCAGCCAAGGGCGGACCTCCAATCAGCCCCAGCATTTT
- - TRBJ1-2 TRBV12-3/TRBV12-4 CASSLGEGDGYTF TGTGCCAGCAGTTTGGGGGAGGGGGATGGCTACACCTTC
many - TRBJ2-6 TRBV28 CASKNFRSGANVLTF TGTGCCAGCAAGAATTTTCGCTCTGGGGCCAACGTCCTGACTTTC
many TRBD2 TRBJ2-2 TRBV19 CASSIPPPRLSGKGTGELFF TGTGCCAGTAGTATCCCCCCCCCACGACTAAGCGGGAAGGGCACCGGGGAGCTGTTTTTT
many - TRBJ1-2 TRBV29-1 CSVEGLTNYGYTF TGCAGCGTTGAGGGGCTAACTAACTATGGCTACACCTTC
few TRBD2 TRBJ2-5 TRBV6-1 CASSELAGGQETQYF TGTGCCAGCAGTGAACTAGCGGGGGGGCAAGAGACCCAGTACTTC
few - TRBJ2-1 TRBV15 CATSSARALYNEQFF TGTGCCACCAGCAGTGCCAGGGCCCTCTACAATGAGCAGTTCTTC
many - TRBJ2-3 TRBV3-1 CASSQDLGDTDTQYF TGTGCCAGCAGCCAAGACTTAGGGGACACAGATACGCAGTATTTT
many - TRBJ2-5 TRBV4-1 CASSPTQETQYF TGCGCCAGCAGCCCGACACAAGAGACCCAGTACTTC
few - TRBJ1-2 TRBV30 CAWSRTRELYGYTF TGTGCCTGGAGTCGGACGAGAGAGCTCTATGGCTACACCTTC
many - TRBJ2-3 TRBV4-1 CASSQVGISSTDTQYF TGCGCCAGCAGCCAAGTTGGTATTTCTAGCACAGATACGCAGTATTTT
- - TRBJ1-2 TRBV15 CATSRGPGRGYGYTF TGTGCCACCAGCAGAGGTCCGGGCCGGGGCTATGGCTACACCTTC
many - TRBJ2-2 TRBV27 CASRTGLRGLFF TGTGCCAGCCGAACTGGGCTCCGGGGGCTGTTTTTT
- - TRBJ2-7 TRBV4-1 CASSHEPGGNYEQYF TGCGCCAGCAGCCACGAGCCAGGAGGGAACTACGAGCAGTACTTC
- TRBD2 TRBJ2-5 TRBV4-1 CASSLSAGVGDTQYF TGCGCCAGCAGCCTTTCAGCGGGAGTGGGGGATACCCAGTACTTC
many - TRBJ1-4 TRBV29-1 CSVEAGDGEKLFF TGCAGCGTTGAAGCGGGGGATGGCGAAAAACTGTTTTTT
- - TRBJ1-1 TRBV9 CASSVGPGSNTEAFF TGTGCCAGCAGCGTAGGTCCCGGATCAAACACTGAAGCTTTCTTT
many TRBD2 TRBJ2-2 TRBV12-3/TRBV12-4 CASSRYASGRAVQNTGELFF TGTGCCAGCAGTCGTTACGCTAGCGGGAGGGCCGTGCAGAACACCGGGGAGCTGTTTTTT
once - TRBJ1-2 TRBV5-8 CASRVDTNYGYTF TGTGCCAGCAGAGTGGACACCAACTATGGCTACACCTTC
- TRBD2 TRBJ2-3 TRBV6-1 CASKGAAGGSTDTQYF TGTGCCAGCAAGGGGGCAGCGGGGGGTAGCACAGATACGCAGTATTTT
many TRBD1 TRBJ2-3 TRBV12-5 CASGQGQGVPVDTQYF TGTGCTAGTGGCCAGGGACAGGGGGTCCCGGTGGATACGCAGTATTTT
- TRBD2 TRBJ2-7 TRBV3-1 CASSRGSSGSVIEQYF TGTGCCAGCAGCCGGGGCTCTAGCGGGAGTGTTATCGAGCAGTACTTC
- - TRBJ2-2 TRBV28 CASSPTPQGTTGELFF TGTGCCAGCAGTCCAACGCCCCAGGGGACCACCGGGGAGCTGTTTTTT
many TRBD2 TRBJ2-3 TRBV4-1 CASSQDRGADTQYF TGCGCCAGCAGCCAAGATCGGGGGGCAGATACGCAGTATTTT
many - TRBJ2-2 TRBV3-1 CASSQELTGRGPGELFF TGTGCCAGCAGCCAAGAACTCACCGGGAGAGGGCCCGGGGAGCTGTTTTTT
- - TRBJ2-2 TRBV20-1 CSARLRGPANTGELFF TGCAGTGCTAGACTTCGGGGGCCGGCGAACACCGGGGAGCTGTTTTTT
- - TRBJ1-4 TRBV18 CASSLPSGSFEKLFF TGTGCCAGCTCACTCCCGTCGGGGTCTTTCGAAAAACTGTTTTTT
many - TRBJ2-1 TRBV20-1 CSAREGPSYNEQFF TGCAGTGCTAGAGAAGGACCCTCCTACAATGAGCAGTTCTTC
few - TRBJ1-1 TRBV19 CASSIGAGLPEAFF TGTGCCAGTAGTATAGGGGCAGGGTTGCCTGAAGCTTTCTTT
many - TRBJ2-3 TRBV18 CASSPYTEGTDTQYF TGTGCCAGCTCACCCTATACCGAGGGCACAGATACGCAGTATTTT
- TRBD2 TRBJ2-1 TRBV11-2 CASSLEGGGSYNEQFF TGTGCCAGCAGCTTAGAGGGCGGGGGGTCATACAATGAGCAGTTCTTC
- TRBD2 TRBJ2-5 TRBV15 CATSRDRTGGETQYF TGTGCCACCAGCAGGGATAGGACGGGAGGGGAGACCCAGTACTTC
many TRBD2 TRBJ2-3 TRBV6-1 CASTVLAGVGDTQYF TGTGCCAGCACTGTACTAGCGGGAGTCGGAGATACGCAGTATTTT
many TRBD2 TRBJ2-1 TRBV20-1 CSASERGSSYNEQFF TGCAGTGCTAGCGAGCGGGGTTCCTCCTACAATGAGCAGTTCTTC
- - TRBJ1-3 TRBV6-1 CASLPMGGSGNTIYF TGTGCCAGCCTACCGATGGGCGGCTCTGGAAACACCATATATTTT
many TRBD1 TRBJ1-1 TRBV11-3 CASSLGSRTGAGNTEAFF TGTGCCAGCAGCTTAGGGTCCCGGACAGGGGCGGGGAACACTGAAGCTTTCTTT
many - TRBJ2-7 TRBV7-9 CASSLQATGSYEQYF TGTGCCAGCAGCTTACAGGCTACGGGGTCGTACGAGCAGTACTTC
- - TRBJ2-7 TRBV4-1 CASSQEGTTSYEQYF TGCGCCAGCAGCCAAGAGGGAACGACTTCCTATGAGCAGTACTTC
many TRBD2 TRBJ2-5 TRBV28 CASSLRLAGGETQYF TGTGCCAGCAGTTTACGGCTAGCGGGAGGAGAGACCCAGTACTTC